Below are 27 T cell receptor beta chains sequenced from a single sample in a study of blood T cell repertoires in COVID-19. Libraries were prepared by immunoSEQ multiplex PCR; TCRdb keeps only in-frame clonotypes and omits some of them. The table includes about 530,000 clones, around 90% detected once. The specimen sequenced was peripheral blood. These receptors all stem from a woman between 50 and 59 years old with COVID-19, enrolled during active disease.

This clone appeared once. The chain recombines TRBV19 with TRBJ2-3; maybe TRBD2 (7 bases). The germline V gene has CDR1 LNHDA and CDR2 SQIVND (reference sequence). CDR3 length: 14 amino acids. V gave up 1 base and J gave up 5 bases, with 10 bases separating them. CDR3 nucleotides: TGTGCCAGTAGTATAGCCGGGGGGCTAGATACGCAGTATTTT. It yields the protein CASSIAGGLDTQYF.

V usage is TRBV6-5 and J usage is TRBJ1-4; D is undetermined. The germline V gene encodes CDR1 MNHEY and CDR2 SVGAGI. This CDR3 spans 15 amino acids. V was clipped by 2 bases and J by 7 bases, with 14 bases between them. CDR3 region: CASSYGGSPGEKLFF. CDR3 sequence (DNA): TGTGCCAGCAGTTACGGTGGGAGTCCGGGTGAAAAACTGTTTTTT.

The CDR3 DNA follows: TGTGCCAGCAGCGTGGGGACAGGAACGCAGTATTTT. Its translation is CASSVGTGTQYF. The V gene is TRBV9, the J gene TRBJ2-3; 8 nucleotides line up with TRBD1. Germline-derived CDR1 and CDR2 are SGDLS and YYNGEE. J was trimmed by 9 bases and V by 2 bases; bases with no gene match: 2. The CDR3 runs 12 residues.

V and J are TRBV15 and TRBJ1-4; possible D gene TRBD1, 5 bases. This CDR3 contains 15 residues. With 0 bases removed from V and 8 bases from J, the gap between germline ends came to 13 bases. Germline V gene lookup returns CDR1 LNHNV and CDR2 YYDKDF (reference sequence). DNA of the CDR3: TGTGCCACCAGCAGAGATCTGGGACGGGAGGAAAAACTGTTTTTT. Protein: CATSRDLGREEKLFF.

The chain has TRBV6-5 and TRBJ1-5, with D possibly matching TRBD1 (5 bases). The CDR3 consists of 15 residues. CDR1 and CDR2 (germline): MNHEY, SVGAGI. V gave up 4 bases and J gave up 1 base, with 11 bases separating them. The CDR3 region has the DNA TGTGCCAGCAGTTTCAGTCGACAGAGCAATCAGCCCCAGCATTTT. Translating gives CASSFSRQSNQPQHF.

The CDR3 sequence: CASSERQGYNSPLHF. The CDR3 nucleotides read TGTGCCAGCAGTGAGCGACAGGGCTATAATTCACCCCTCCACTTT. J is TRBJ1-6 and V is TRBV2; 7 bases are shared with TRBD1. The CDR3 consists of 15 residues. The V gene end was trimmed by 3 bases and the J gene end by 3 bases; junction bases not matched to a gene: 2. CDR1 and CDR2 (germline): SNHLY, FYNNEI. Based on the CDR3 plus reference TRBV2 and TRBJ1-6, the full variable domain is EPEVTQTPSHQVTQMGQEVILRCVPISNHLYFYWYRQILGQKVEFLVSFYNNEISEKSEIFDDQFSVERPDGSNFTLKIRSTKLEDSAMYFCASSERQGYNSPLHFGNGTRLTVT.

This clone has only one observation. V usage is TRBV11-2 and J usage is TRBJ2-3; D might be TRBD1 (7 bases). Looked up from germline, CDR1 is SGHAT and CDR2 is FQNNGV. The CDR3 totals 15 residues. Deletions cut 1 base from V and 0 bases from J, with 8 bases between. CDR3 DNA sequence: TGTGCCAGCAGCTTAGCAGGGGGGAGCACAGATACGCAGTATTTT. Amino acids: CASSLAGGSTDTQYF.

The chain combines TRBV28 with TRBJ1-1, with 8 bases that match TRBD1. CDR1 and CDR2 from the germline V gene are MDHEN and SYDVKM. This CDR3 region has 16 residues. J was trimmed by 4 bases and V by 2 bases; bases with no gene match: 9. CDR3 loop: CASSLERQGRGTEAFF. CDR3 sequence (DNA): TGTGCCAGCAGTTTAGAGAGACAGGGGAGGGGCACTGAAGCTTTCTTT.

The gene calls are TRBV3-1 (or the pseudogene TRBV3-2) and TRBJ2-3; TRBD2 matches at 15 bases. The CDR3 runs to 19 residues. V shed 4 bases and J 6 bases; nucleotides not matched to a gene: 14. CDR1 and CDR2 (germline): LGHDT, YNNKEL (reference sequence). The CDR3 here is CASSRSTGTSGGSLDTQYF. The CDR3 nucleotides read TGTGCCAGCAGCCGATCTACCGGGACTAGCGGGGGGTCCCTCGATACGCAGTATTTT.

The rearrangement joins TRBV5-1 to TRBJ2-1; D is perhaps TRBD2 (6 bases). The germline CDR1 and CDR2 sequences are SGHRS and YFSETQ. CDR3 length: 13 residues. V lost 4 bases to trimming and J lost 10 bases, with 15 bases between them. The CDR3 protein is CASSRRRGAEQFF. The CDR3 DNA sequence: TGCGCCAGCAGCCGGAGGCGGGGAGCGGAGCAGTTCTTC.

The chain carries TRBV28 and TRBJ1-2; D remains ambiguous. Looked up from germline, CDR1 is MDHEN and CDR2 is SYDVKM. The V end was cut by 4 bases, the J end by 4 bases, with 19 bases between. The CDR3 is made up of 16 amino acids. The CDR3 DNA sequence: TGTGCCAGCAGTTCCCAGACATTCTTCCATACCTATGGCTACACCTTC. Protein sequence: CASSSQTFFHTYGYTF.

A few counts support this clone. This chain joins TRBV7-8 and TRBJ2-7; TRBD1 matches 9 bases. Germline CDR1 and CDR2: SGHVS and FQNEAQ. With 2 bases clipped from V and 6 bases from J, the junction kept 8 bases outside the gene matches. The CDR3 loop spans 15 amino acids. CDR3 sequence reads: CASSLYPGQGSEQYF. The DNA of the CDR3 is TGTGCCAGCAGCTTATACCCGGGACAGGGTTCCGAGCAGTACTTC.

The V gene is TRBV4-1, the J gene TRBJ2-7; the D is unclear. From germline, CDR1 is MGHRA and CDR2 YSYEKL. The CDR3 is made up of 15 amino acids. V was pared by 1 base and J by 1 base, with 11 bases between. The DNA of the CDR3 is TGCGCCAGCAGCCAAGTTATCGGTTTTTCCTACGAGCAGTACTTC. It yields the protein CASSQVIGFSYEQYF.

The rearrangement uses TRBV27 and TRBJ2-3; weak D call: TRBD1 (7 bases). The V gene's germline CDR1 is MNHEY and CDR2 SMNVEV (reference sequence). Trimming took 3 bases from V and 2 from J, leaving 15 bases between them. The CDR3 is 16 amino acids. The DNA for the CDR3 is TGTGCCAGCAGTTTGGGGGCAGGGGGACTCACAGATACGCAGTATTTT. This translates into CASSLGAGGLTDTQYF.

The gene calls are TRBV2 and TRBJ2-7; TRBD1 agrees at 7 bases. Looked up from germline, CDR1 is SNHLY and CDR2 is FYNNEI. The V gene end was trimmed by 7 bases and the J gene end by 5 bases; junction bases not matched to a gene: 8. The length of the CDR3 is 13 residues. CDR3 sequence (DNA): TGTGCCAGCACCACTCAGGGGGTAGACGAGCAGTACTTC. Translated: CASTTQGVDEQYF.

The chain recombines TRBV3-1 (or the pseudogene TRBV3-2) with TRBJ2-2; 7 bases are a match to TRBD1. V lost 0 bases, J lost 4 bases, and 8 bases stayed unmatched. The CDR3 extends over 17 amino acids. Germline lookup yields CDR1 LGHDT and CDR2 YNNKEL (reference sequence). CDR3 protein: CASSQESLAGGTGELFF. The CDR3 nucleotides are TGTGCCAGCAGCCAAGAGTCTCTGGCAGGGGGCACCGGGGAGCTGTTTTTT.

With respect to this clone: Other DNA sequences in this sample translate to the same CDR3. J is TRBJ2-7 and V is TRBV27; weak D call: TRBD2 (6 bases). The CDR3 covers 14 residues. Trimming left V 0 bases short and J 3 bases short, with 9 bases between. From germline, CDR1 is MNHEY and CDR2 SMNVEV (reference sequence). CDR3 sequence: CASSLSIGGYEQYF. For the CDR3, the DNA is TGTGCCAGCAGTTTATCGATCGGGGGCTACGAGCAGTACTTC.

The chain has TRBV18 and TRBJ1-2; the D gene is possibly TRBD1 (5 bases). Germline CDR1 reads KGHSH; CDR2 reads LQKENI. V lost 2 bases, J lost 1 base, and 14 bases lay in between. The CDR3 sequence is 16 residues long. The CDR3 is CASSPRGPGVNYGYTF. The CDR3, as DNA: TGTGCCAGCTCACCAAGAGGGCCGGGGGTTAACTATGGCTACACCTTC. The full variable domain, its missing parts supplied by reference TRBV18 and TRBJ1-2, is NAGVMQNPRHLVRRRGQEARLRCSPMKGHSHVYWYRQLPEEGLKFMVYLQKENIIDESGMPKERFSAEFPKEGPSILRIQQVVRGDSAAYFCASSPRGPGVNYGYTFGSGTRLTVV.

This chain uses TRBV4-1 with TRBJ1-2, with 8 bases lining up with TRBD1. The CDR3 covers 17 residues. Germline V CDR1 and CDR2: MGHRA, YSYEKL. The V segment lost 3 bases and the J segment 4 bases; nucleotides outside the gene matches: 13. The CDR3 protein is CASSHPRGRKDSYGYTF. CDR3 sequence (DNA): TGCGCCAGCAGCCACCCCAGGGGGCGAAAAGATAGCTATGGCTACACCTTC.

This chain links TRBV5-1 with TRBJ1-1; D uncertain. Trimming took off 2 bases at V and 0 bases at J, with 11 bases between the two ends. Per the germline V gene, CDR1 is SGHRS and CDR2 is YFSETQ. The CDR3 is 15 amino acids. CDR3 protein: CASSFDKALNTEAFF. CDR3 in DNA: TGCGCCAGCAGCTTTGATAAAGCTTTGAACACTGAAGCTTTCTTT.

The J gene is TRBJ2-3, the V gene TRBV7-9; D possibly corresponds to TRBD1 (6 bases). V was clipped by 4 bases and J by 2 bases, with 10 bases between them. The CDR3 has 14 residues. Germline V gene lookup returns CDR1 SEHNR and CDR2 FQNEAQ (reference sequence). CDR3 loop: CASSSTGYTDTQYF. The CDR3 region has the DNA TGTGCCAGCAGCTCTACAGGGTACACAGATACGCAGTATTTT.

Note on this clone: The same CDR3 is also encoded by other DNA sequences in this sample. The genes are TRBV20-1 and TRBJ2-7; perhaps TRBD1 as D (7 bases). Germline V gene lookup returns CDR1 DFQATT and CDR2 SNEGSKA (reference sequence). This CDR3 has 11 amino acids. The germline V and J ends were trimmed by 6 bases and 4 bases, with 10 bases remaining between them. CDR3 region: CSAAGQYEQYF. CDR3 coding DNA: TGCAGTGCCGCGGGACAGTACGAGCAGTACTTC.

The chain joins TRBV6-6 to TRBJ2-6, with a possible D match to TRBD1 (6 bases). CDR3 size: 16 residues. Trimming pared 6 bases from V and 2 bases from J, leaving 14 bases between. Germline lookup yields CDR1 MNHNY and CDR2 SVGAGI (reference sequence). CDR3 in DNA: TGTGCCAGCAGGCGTTTACAGGGAGCTGGGGCCAACGTCCTGACTTTC. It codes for CASRRLQGAGANVLTF.

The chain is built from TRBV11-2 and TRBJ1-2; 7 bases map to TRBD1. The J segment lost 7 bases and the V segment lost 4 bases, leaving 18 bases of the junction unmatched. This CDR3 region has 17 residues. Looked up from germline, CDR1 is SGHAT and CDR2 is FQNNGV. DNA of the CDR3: TGTGCCAGCAGCTCGTTAGCGGGGCGAGGGGGCAGGGGTGGCTACACCTTC. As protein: CASSSLAGRGGRGGYTF.

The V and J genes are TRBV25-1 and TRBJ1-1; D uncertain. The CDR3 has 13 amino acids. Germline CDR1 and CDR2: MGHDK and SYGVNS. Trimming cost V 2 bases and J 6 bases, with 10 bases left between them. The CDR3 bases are TGTGCCAGCAGTGAAATCGGGGAGGCTGAAGCTTTCTTT. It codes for CASSEIGEAEAFF.

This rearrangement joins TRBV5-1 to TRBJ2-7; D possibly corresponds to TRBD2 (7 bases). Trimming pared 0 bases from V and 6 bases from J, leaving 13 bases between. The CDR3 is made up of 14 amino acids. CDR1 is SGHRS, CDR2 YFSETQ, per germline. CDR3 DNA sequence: TGCGCCAGCAGCTTGGAAGGGGGGGTAGGCGAGCAGTACTTC. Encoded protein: CASSLEGGVGEQYF.

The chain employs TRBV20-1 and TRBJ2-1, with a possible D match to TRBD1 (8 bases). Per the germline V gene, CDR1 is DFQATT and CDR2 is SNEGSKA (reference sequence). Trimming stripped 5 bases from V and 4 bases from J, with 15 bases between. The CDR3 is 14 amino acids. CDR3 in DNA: TGCAGTGCTCGTGACAGGGGACTATACAATGAGCAGTTCTTC. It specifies CSARDRGLYNEQFF.